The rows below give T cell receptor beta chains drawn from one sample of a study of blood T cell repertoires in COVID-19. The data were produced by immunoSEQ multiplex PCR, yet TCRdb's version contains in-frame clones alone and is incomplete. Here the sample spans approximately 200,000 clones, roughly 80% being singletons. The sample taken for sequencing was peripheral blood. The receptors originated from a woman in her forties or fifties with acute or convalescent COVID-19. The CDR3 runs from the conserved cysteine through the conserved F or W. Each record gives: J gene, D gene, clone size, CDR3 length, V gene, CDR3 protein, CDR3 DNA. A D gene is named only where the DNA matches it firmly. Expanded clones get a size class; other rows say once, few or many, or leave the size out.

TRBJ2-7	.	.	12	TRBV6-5	CASRTDTYEQYF	TGTGCCAGCCGGACAGATACCTACGAGCAGTACTTC
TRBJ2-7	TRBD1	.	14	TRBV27	CASSLWDSPYEQYF	TGTGCCAGCAGTTTATGGGACAGTCCCTACGAGCAGTACTTC
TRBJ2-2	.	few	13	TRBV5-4	CASSSGQTGELFF	TGTGCCAGCAGTAGCGGTCAAACCGGGGAGCTGTTTTTT
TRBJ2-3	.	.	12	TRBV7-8	CASGEGTDTQYF	TGTGCCAGCGGCGAGGGCACAGATACGCAGTATTTT
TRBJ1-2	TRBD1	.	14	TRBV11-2	CASSRGTAYYGYTF	TGTGCCAGCAGCCGGGGGACAGCTTACTATGGCTACACCTTC
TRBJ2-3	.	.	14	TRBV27	CASSYYSSTDTQYF	TGTGCCAGCAGTTACTACTCTAGCACAGATACGCAGTATTTT
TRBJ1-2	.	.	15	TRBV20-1	CSASSPTGWSYGYTF	TGCAGTGCTAGTTCCCCGACAGGTTGGAGCTATGGCTACACCTTC
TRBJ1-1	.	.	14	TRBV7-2	CASSPQRGLAEAFF	TGTGCCAGCAGCCCTCAAAGGGGATTGGCTGAAGCTTTCTTT
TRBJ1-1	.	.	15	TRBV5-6	CASSVRTRKNTEAFF	TGTGCCAGCAGCGTCCGGACAAGGAAGAACACTGAAGCTTTCTTT
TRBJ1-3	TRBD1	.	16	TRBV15	CATSRSGTGLGNTIYF	TGTGCCACCAGCAGATCTGGGACAGGCCTTGGAAACACCATATATTTT
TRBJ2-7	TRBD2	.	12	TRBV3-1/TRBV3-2	CASSSTSGEQYF	TGTGCCAGCAGCTCGACTAGCGGAGAGCAGTACTTC
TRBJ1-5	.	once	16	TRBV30	CAWSVRGARGNQPQHF	TGTGCCTGGAGTGTACGGGGGGCTCGGGGCAATCAGCCCCAGCATTTT
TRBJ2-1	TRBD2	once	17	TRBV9	CASSVVASGLPYNEQFF	TGTGCCAGCAGCGTAGTGGCTAGCGGGTTACCCTACAATGAGCAGTTCTTC
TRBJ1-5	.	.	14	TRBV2	CAFRTSHSNQPQHF	TGTGCCTTTCGGACATCGCATAGCAATCAGCCCCAGCATTTT